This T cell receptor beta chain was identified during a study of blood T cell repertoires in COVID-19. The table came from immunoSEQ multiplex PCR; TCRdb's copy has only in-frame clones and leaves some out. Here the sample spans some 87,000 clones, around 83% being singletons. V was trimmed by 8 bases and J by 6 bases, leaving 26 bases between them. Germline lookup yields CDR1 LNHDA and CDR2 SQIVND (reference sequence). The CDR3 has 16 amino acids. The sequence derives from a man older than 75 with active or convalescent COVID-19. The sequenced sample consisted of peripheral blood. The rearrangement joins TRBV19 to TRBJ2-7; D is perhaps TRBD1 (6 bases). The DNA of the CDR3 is TGTGCCAGTGTTTGCCGACGAAAAACAGGGCCAGGCGAGCAGTACTTC. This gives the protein CASVCRRKTGPGEQYF.